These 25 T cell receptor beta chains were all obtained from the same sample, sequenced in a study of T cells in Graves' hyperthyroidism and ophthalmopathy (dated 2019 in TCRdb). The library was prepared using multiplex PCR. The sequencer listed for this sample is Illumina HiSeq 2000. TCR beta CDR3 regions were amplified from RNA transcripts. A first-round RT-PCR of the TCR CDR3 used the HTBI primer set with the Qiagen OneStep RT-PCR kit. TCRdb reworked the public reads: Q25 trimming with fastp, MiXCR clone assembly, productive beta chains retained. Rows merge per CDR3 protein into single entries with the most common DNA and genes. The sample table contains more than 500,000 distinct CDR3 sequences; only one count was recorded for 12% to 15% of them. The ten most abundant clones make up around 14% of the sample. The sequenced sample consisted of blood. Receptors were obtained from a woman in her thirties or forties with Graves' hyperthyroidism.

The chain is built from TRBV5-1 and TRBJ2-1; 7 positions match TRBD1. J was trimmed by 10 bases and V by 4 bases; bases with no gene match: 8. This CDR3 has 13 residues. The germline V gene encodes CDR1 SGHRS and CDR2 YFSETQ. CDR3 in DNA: TGCGCCAGCAGCCCCCGACAGGGTCAGGAGCAGTTCTTC. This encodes CASSPRQGQEQFF. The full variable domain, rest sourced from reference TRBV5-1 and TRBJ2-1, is KAGVTQTPRYLIKTRGQQVTLSCSPISGHRSVSWYQQTPGQGLQFLFEYFSETQRNKGNFPGRFSGRQFSNSRSEMNVSTLELGDSALYLCASSPRQGQEQFFGPGTRLTVL.

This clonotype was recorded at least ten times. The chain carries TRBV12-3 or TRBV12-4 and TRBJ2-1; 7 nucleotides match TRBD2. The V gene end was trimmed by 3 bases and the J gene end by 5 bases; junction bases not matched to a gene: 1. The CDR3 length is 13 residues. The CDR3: CASSFGGDNEQFF. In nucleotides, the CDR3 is TGTGCCAGCAGTTTTGGGGGGGACAATGAGCAGTTCTTC.

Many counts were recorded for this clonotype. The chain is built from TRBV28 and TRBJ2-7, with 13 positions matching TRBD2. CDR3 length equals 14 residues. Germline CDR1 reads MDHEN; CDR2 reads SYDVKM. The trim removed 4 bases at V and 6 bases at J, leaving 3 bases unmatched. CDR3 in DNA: TGTGCCAGCAGTTCCCGGACTAGCGGGAGCGAGCAGTACTTC. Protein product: CASSSRTSGSEQYF.

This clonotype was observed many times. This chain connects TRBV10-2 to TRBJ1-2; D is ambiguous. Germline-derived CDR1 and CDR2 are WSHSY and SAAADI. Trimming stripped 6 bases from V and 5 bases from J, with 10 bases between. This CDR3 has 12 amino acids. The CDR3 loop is CASRSTEYGYTF. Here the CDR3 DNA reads TGCGCCAGCAGATCTACAGAATATGGCTACACCTTC.

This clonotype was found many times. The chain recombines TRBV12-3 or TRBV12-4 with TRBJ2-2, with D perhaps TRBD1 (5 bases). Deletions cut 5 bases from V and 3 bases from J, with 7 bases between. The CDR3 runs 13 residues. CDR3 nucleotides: TGTGCCAGCAGTCAGGGTTACACCGGGGAGCTGTTTTTT. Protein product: CASSQGYTGELFF.

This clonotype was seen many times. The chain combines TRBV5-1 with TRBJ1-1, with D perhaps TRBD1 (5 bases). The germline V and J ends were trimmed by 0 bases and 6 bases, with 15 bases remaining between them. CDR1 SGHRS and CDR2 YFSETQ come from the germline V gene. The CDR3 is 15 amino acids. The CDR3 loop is CASSLGIGGTPEAFF. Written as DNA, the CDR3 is TGCGCCAGCAGCTTGGGAATCGGGGGGACGCCTGAAGCTTTCTTT.

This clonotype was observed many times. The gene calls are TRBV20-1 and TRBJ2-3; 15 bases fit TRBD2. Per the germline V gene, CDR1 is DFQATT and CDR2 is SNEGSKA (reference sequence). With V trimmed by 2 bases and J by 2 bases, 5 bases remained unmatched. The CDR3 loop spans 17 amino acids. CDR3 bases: TGCAGTGCTAGACCGGGACTAGCGGGAGGTGTCACAGATACGCAGTATTTT. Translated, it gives CSARPGLAGGVTDTQYF.

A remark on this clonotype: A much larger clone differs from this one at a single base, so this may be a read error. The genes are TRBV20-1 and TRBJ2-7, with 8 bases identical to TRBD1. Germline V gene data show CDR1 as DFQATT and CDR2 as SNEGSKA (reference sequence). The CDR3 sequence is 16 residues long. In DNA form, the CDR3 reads TGCAGTACTAGAGGAGGGGACAGGAGGAGCTCCTACGAGCAGTACTTC. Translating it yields CSTRGGDRRSSYEQYF.

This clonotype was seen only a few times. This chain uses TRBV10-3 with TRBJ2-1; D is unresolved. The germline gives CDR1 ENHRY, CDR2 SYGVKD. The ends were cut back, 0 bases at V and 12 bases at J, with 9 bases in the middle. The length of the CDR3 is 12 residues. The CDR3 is CAISESKQGQFF. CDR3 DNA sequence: TGTGCCATCAGTGAGTCGAAGCAAGGGCAGTTCTTC.

The CDR3 sequence is CASSLGWAKNTEAFF. The CDR3 DNA reads TGCGCCAGCAGCTTGGGGTGGGCCAAGAACACTGAAGCTTTCTTT. The chain joins TRBV5-1 to TRBJ1-1; D gene unclear. Germline values: CDR1 SGHRS, CDR2 YFSETQ. Trimming left V 0 bases short and J 1 base short, with 10 bases between. The CDR3 sequence is 15 residues long.

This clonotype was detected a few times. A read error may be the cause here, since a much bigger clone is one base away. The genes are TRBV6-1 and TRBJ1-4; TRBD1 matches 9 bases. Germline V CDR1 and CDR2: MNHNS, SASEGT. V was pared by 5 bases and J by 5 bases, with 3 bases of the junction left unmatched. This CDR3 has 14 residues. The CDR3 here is CASSRGTGNEKLFF. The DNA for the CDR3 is TGTGCCAGCAGTCGCGGGACAGGGAATGAAAAACTGTTTTTT.

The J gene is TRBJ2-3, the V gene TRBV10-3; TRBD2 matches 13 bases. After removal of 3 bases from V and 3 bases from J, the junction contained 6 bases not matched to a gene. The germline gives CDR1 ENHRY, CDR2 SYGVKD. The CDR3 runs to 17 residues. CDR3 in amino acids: CAISDRGLAGWTDTQYF. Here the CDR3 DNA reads TGTGCCATCAGTGATAGGGGACTAGCGGGATGGACAGATACGCAGTATTTT.

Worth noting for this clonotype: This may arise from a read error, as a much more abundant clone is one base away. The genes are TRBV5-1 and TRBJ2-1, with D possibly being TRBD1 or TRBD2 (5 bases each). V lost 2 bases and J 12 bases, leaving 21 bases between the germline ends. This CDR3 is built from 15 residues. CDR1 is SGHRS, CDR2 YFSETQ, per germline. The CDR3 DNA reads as TGCGCCAGCAGCTTCCAACCGGGACCATACGAAGGGCAGTTCTTC. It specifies CASSFQPGPYEGQFF.

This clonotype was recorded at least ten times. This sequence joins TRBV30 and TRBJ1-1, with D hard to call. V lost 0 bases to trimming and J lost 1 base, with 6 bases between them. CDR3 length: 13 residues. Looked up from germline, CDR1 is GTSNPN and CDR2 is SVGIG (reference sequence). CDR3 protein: CAWSVYRNTEAFF. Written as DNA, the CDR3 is TGTGCCTGGAGTGTATACAGGAACACTGAAGCTTTCTTT. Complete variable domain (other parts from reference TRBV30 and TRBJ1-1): SQTIHQWPATLVQPVGSPLSLECTVEGTSNPNLYWYRQAAGRGLQLLFYSVGIGQISSEVPQNLSASRPQDRQFILSSKKLLLSDSGFYLCAWSVYRNTEAFFGQGTRLTVV.

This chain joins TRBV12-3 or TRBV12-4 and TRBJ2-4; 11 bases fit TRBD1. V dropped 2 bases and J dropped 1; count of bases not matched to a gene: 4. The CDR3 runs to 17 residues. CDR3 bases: TGTGCCAGCAGTTTACGAGGACAGGGGGCTGCCAAAAACATTCAGTACTTC. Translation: CASSLRGQGAAKNIQYF.

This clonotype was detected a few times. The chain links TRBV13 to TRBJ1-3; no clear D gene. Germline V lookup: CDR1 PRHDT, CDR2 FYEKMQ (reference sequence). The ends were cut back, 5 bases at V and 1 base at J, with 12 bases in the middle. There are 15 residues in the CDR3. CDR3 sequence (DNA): TGTGCCAGCAGCGCGTTCCCCAGGTCTGGAAACACCATATATTTT. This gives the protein CASSAFPRSGNTIYF.

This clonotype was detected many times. The CDR3 protein is CASSGGQAYEQYF. As DNA, the CDR3 is TGCGCCAGCAGCGGGGGACAGGCCTACGAGCAGTACTTC. V usage is TRBV5-1 and J usage is TRBJ2-7; the match to TRBD1 covers 8 bases. J was trimmed by 2 bases and V by 4 bases; bases with no gene match: 2. The CDR3 runs to 13 residues. CDR1 is SGHRS and CDR2 is YFSETQ in the germline V gene. The variable domain in full, completed from reference TRBV5-1 and TRBJ2-7, reads KAGVTQTPRYLIKTRGQQVTLSCSPISGHRSVSWYQQTPGQGLQFLFEYFSETQRNKGNFPGRFSGRQFSNSRSEMNVSTLELGDSALYLCASSGGQAYEQYFGPGTRLTVT.

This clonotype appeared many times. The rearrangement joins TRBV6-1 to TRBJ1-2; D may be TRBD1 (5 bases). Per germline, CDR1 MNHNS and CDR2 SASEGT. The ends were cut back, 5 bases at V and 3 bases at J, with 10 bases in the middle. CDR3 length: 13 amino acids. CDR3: CASSRGEYYGYTF. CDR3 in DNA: TGTGCCAGCAGTCGAGGGGAGTACTATGGCTACACCTTC.

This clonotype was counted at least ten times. CDR3 DNA sequence: TGTGCCAGCAGTTTATTCCCTAAGGGAGAGACCCAGTACTTC. Residues: CASSLFPKGETQYF. V and J are TRBV27 and TRBJ2-5; D is unclear. The ends were cut back, 1 base at V and 4 bases at J, with 10 bases in the middle. Germline-derived CDR1 and CDR2 are MNHEY and SMNVEV (reference sequence). The CDR3 runs to 14 residues.

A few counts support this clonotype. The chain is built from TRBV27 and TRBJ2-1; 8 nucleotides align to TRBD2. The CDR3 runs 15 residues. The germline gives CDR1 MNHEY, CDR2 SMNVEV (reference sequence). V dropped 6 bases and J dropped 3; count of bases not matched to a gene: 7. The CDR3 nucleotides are TGTGCCAGCAGCTACTTAGCGGGAATCTACAATGAGCAGTTCTTC. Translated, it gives CASSYLAGIYNEQFF.

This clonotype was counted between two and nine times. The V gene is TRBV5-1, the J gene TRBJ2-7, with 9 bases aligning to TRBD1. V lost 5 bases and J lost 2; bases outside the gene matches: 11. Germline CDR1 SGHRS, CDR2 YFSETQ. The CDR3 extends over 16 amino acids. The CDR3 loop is CASSKGSGQGTYEQYF. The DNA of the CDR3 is TGCGCCAGCAGTAAAGGCTCGGGACAGGGTACCTACGAGCAGTACTTC.

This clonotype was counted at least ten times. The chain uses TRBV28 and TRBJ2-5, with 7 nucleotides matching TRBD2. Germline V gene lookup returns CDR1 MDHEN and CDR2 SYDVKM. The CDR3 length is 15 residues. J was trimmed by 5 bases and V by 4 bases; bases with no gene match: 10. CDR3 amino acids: CASSSAGAMGETQYF. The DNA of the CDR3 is TGTGCCAGCAGTTCGGCGGGAGCCATGGGGGAGACCCAGTACTTC.

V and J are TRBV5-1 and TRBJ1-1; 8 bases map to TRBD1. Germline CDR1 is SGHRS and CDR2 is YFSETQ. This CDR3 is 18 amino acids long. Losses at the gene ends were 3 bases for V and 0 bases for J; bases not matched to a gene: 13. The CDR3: CASSWTGTGEGMNTEAFF. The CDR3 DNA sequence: TGCGCCAGCAGCTGGACCGGGACAGGTGAAGGTATGAACACTGAAGCTTTCTTT.

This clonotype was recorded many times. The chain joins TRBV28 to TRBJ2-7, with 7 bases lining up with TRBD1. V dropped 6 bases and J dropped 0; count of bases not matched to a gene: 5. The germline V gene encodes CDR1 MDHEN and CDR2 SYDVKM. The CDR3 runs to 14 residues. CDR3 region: CASRHTGDSYEQYF. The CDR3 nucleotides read TGTGCCAGCAGACATACAGGGGACTCCTACGAGCAGTACTTC.

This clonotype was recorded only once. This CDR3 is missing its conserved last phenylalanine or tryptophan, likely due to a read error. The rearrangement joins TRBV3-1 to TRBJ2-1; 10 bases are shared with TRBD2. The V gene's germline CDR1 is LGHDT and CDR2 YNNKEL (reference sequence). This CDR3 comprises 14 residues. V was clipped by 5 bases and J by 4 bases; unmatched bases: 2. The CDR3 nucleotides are TGTGCCAGCAGCTCAGCGGGAGGGTACAATGAGCAGTTCCTC. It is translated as CASSSAGGYNEQFL.